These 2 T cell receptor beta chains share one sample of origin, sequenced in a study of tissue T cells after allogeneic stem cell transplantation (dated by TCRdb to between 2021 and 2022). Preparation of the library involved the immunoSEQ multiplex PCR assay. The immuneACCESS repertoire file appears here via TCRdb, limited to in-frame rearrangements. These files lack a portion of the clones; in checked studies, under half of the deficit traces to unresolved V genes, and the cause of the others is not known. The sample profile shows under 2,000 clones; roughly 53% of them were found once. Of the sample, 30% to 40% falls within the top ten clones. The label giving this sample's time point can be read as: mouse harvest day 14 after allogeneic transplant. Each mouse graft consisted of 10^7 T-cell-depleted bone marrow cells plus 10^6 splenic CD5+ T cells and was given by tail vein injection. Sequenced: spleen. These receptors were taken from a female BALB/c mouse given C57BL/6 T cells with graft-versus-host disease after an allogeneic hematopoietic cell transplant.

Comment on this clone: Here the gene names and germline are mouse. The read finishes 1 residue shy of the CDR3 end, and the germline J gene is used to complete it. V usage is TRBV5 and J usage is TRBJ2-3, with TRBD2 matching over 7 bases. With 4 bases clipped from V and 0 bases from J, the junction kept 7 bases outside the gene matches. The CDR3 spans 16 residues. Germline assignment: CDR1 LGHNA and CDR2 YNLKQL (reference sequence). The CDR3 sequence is CASSPRWGTSAETLYF. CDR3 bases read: TGTGCCAGCAGCCCCCGCTGGGGGACTAGTGCAGAAACGCTGTAT.

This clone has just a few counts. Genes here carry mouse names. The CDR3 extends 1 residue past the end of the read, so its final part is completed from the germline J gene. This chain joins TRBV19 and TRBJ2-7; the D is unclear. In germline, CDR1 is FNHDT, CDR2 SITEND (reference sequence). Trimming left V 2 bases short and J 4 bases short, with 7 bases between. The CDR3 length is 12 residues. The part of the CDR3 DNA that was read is TGTGCCAGCAGTATCCCAGATTATGAACAGTAC. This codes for CASSIPDYEQY. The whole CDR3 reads CASSIPDYEQYF. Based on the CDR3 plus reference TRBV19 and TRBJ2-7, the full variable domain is GGIITQTPKFLIGQEGQKLTLKCQQNFNHDTMYWYRQDSGKGLRLIYYSITENDLQKGDLSEGYDASREKKSSFSLTVTSAQKNEMAVFLCASSIPDYEQYFGPGTRLTVL.